A selection of T cell receptor beta chains follows, all from one sample in a study of cytomegalovirus exposure and HLA in healthy donors. TCRdb keeps only in-frame clones here, not all; method: immunoSEQ multiplex PCR. Among 90,000 to 150,000 clones listed, more than 70% were seen once. Sample: PBMCs. These receptors were taken from a man aged 50 to 59 in good health and CMV-seropositive. Both conserved end residues are part of each CDR3. A D gene is named only where the DNA matches it firmly. Rows give clone size only sometimes, using once, few, many, or a class for an expanded clone.

d_gene: -; j_gene: TRBJ2-7; v_gene: TRBV7-9; abundance: few; CDR3aa: CASSTTYEQYF; CDR3nt: TGTGCCAGCAGTACAACCTACGAGCAGTACTTC
d_gene: TRBD2; j_gene: TRBJ2-3; v_gene: TRBV7-2; abundance: few; CDR3aa: CASSRLAGGDTQYF; CDR3nt: TGTGCCAGCAGCCGACTAGCGGGGGGGGATACGCAGTATTTT
d_gene: -; j_gene: TRBJ2-7; v_gene: TRBV27; abundance: few; CDR3aa: CASSEGGGWTYEQYF; CDR3nt: TGTGCCAGCAGCGAAGGGGGAGGGTGGACCTACGAGCAGTACTTC
d_gene: -; j_gene: TRBJ1-5; v_gene: TRBV10-3; abundance: -; CDR3aa: CAISELSQPQHF; CDR3nt: TGTGCCATCAGTGAGCTAAGTCAGCCCCAGCATTTT
d_gene: -; j_gene: TRBJ1-4; v_gene: TRBV7-9; abundance: -; CDR3aa: CSSSLAHTFFANEKLFF; CDR3nt: TGTTCCAGCAGCTTAGCGCACACGTTCTTCGCTAATGAAAAACTGTTTTTT
d_gene: -; j_gene: TRBJ2-3; v_gene: TRBV6-4; abundance: -; CDR3aa: CASSERAGSTDTQYF; CDR3nt: TGTGCCAGCAGTGAGCGGGCAGGCTCCACAGATACGCAGTATTTT
d_gene: -; j_gene: TRBJ1-5; v_gene: TRBV28; abundance: -; CDR3aa: CASSLGGQPQHF; CDR3nt: TGTGCCAGCAGTTTGGGAGGTCAGCCCCAGCATTTT
d_gene: -; j_gene: TRBJ1-1; v_gene: TRBV19; abundance: -; CDR3aa: CASSIIFREAAEAFF; CDR3nt: TGTGCCAGTAGTATAATCTTTAGGGAAGCGGCTGAAGCTTTCTTT
d_gene: TRBD1; j_gene: TRBJ2-3; v_gene: TRBV6-1; abundance: -; CDR3aa: CASSDIGQGGTDTQYF; CDR3nt: TGTGCCAGCAGTGATATCGGACAGGGAGGCACAGATACGCAGTATTTT
d_gene: -; j_gene: TRBJ1-1; v_gene: TRBV15; abundance: -; CDR3aa: CATSRDRNTEAFF; CDR3nt: TGTGCCACCAGCAGAGATCGGAACACTGAAGCTTTCTTT
d_gene: -; j_gene: TRBJ1-4; v_gene: TRBV13; abundance: -; CDR3aa: CASSLAGAGEKLFF; CDR3nt: TGTGCCAGCAGCTTAGCAGGGGCGGGTGAAAAACTGTTTTTT
d_gene: TRBD2; j_gene: TRBJ2-3; v_gene: TRBV2; abundance: -; CDR3aa: CARETSESTDTQYF; CDR3nt: TGTGCCAGGGAAACTAGCGAGAGCACAGATACGCAGTATTTT
d_gene: -; j_gene: TRBJ2-3; v_gene: TRBV18; abundance: -; CDR3aa: CASSPSLTDTQYF; CDR3nt: TGTGCCAGCTCACCTTCCCTCACAGATACGCAGTATTTT
d_gene: -; j_gene: TRBJ1-3; v_gene: TRBV19; abundance: -; CDR3aa: CASSIRQGQRSHSGNTIYF; CDR3nt: TGTGCCAGTAGTATCCGGCAGGGCCAAAGGTCCCACTCTGGAAACACCATATATTTT
d_gene: TRBD1; j_gene: TRBJ2-4; v_gene: TRBV19; abundance: -; CDR3aa: CASSTTGVAKNIQYF; CDR3nt: TGTGCCAGTAGTACTACAGGGGTAGCCAAAAACATTCAGTACTTC
d_gene: TRBD2; j_gene: TRBJ2-5; v_gene: TRBV2; abundance: once; CDR3aa: CAGTLLAGPQETQYF; CDR3nt: TGTGCCGGAACCCTACTAGCGGGGCCTCAAGAGACCCAGTACTTC
d_gene: -; j_gene: TRBJ2-2; v_gene: TRBV7-2; abundance: -; CDR3aa: CASSLVPRLANTGELFF; CDR3nt: TGTGCCAGCAGCTTAGTTCCTAGGCTCGCGAACACCGGGGAGCTGTTTTTT
d_gene: TRBD2; j_gene: TRBJ2-1; v_gene: TRBV2; abundance: -; CDR3aa: CASSEAVAGSSNEQFF; CDR3nt: TGTGCCAGCAGTGAAGCGGTAGCGGGAAGCAGCAATGAGCAGTTCTTC
d_gene: TRBD1; j_gene: TRBJ1-4; v_gene: TRBV5-1; abundance: -; CDR3aa: CASSLGQGPLREKLFF; CDR3nt: TGCGCCAGCAGCCTCGGACAGGGCCCCCTTCGGGAAAAACTGTTTTTT
d_gene: TRBD1; j_gene: TRBJ1-3; v_gene: TRBV28; abundance: -; CDR3aa: CASSQGALSGNTIYF; CDR3nt: TGTGCCAGCAGTCAGGGGGCCCTCTCTGGAAACACCATATATTTT
d_gene: TRBD1; j_gene: TRBJ1-4; v_gene: TRBV5-1; abundance: -; CDR3aa: CASSVTGGDHEKLFF; CDR3nt: TGCGCCAGCAGCGTAACAGGGGGCGATCATGAAAAACTGTTTTTT
d_gene: TRBD1; j_gene: TRBJ2-7; v_gene: TRBV13; abundance: -; CDR3aa: CASSFGTGGAYEQYF; CDR3nt: TGTGCCAGCAGCTTCGGGACAGGGGGCGCGTACGAGCAGTACTTC
d_gene: -; j_gene: TRBJ1-3; v_gene: TRBV4-3; abundance: -; CDR3aa: CASSLSEESGNTIYF; CDR3nt: TGCGCCAGCAGCCTTTCGGAGGAATCTGGAAACACCATATATTTT
d_gene: -; j_gene: TRBJ1-1; v_gene: TRBV15; abundance: -; CDR3aa: CATSKVNQGNTEAFF; CDR3nt: TGTGCCACCAGCAAGGTGAATCAGGGGAACACTGAAGCTTTCTTT
d_gene: -; j_gene: TRBJ1-3; v_gene: TRBV11-2; abundance: -; CDR3aa: CASSLEFSGNTIYF; CDR3nt: TGTGCCAGCAGCCTCGAGTTCTCTGGAAACACCATATATTTT
d_gene: TRBD1; j_gene: TRBJ1-5; v_gene: TRBV6-1; abundance: -; CDR3aa: CASGITGGLGQPQHF; CDR3nt: TGTGCCAGTGGAATAACAGGGGGCTTGGGGCAGCCCCAGCATTTT
d_gene: -; j_gene: TRBJ2-1; v_gene: TRBV2; abundance: -; CDR3aa: CASSKDSFYNEQFF; CDR3nt: TGTGCCAGCAGTAAGGACAGTTTTTACAATGAGCAGTTCTTC
d_gene: -; j_gene: TRBJ2-7; v_gene: TRBV19; abundance: -; CDR3aa: CASSPQGGSYEQYF; CDR3nt: TGTGCCAGTAGTCCCCAGGGGGGATCCTACGAGCAGTACTTC
d_gene: -; j_gene: TRBJ2-7; v_gene: TRBV5-4; abundance: -; CDR3aa: CASSWGGGLSYEQYF; CDR3nt: TGTGCCAGCAGCTGGGGAGGCGGCCTCTCCTACGAGCAGTACTTC
d_gene: -; j_gene: TRBJ1-3; v_gene: TRBV28; abundance: -; CDR3aa: CASSVWVHSGGGNTIYF; CDR3nt: TGTGCCAGCAGTGTTTGGGTACATTCTGGGGGCGGAAACACCATATATTTT
d_gene: -; j_gene: TRBJ2-3; v_gene: TRBV7-6; abundance: -; CDR3aa: CASSLLTRGVTDTQYF; CDR3nt: TGTGCCAGCAGCTTACTCACCAGGGGTGTTACAGATACGCAGTATTTT
d_gene: -; j_gene: TRBJ2-5; v_gene: TRBV4-3; abundance: -; CDR3aa: CASSQDKGMLVETQYF; CDR3nt: TGCGCCAGCAGCCAAGATAAGGGGATGTTGGTAGAGACCCAGTACTTC
d_gene: -; j_gene: TRBJ1-5; v_gene: TRBV4-3; abundance: once; CDR3aa: CASSQDRSSNQPQHF; CDR3nt: TGCGCCAGCAGCCAAGATAGGAGTAGCAATCAGCCCCAGCATTTT
d_gene: -; j_gene: TRBJ2-7; v_gene: TRBV6-1; abundance: -; CDR3aa: CASSEALQGRSSYEQYF; CDR3nt: TGTGCCAGCAGTGAAGCGCTTCAGGGCCGATCCTCCTACGAGCAGTACTTC
d_gene: TRBD1; j_gene: TRBJ1-2; v_gene: TRBV5-1; abundance: few; CDR3aa: CASTHQGGTGVNYGYTF; CDR3nt: TGCGCCAGCACACATCAAGGAGGGACAGGGGTGAACTATGGCTACACCTTC
d_gene: -; j_gene: TRBJ2-7; v_gene: TRBV7-2; abundance: once; CDR3aa: CASSQSAYEQYF; CDR3nt: TGTGCCAGCAGCCAATCGGCCTACGAGCAGTACTTC
d_gene: -; j_gene: TRBJ2-6; v_gene: TRBV27; abundance: few; CDR3aa: CASSSHRASGANVLTF; CDR3nt: TGTGCCAGCAGTTCCCACAGGGCTTCTGGGGCCAACGTCCTGACTTTC
d_gene: -; j_gene: TRBJ1-5; v_gene: TRBV6-4; abundance: once; CDR3aa: CASSDGHLNQPQHF; CDR3nt: TGTGCCAGCAGTGACGGACACCTTAATCAGCCCCAGCATTTT
d_gene: -; j_gene: TRBJ2-6; v_gene: TRBV7-9; abundance: once; CDR3aa: CASSLVFVASTGANVLTF; CDR3nt: TGTGCCAGCAGCTTAGTATTTGTGGCTAGCACTGGGGCCAACGTCCTGACTTTC
d_gene: TRBD1; j_gene: TRBJ2-7; v_gene: TRBV6-1; abundance: few; CDR3aa: CASRTGGSYEQYF; CDR3nt: TGTGCCAGCAGGACAGGGGGCAGCTACGAGCAGTACTTC
d_gene: -; j_gene: TRBJ1-3; v_gene: TRBV5-8; abundance: -; CDR3aa: CASSLIWESSGNTIYF; CDR3nt: TGTGCCAGCAGCTTGATATGGGAGTCTTCTGGAAACACCATATATTTT
d_gene: -; j_gene: TRBJ1-4; v_gene: TRBV12-5; abundance: few; CDR3aa: CASGLRRGEKLFF; CDR3nt: TGTGCTAGTGGTTTGCGCAGGGGTGAAAAACTGTTTTTT
d_gene: TRBD1; j_gene: TRBJ2-5; v_gene: TRBV5-4; abundance: few; CDR3aa: CASSLQGARETQYF; CDR3nt: TGTGCCAGCAGCTTGCAGGGGGCTCGAGAGACCCAGTACTTC
d_gene: TRBD1; j_gene: TRBJ1-1; v_gene: TRBV7-6; abundance: -; CDR3aa: CASSVDRGSTEAFF; CDR3nt: TGTGCCAGCAGCGTTGACAGGGGTAGCACTGAAGCTTTCTTT
d_gene: TRBD2; j_gene: TRBJ2-4; v_gene: TRBV4-1; abundance: -; CDR3aa: CASSLTGASGGAGWGKNIQYF; CDR3nt: TGCGCCAGCAGCCTTACAGGGGCTAGCGGGGGGGCCGGGTGGGGCAAAAACATTCAGTACTTC
d_gene: -; j_gene: TRBJ2-2; v_gene: TRBV5-4; abundance: -; CDR3aa: CASSPSSGKSYTGELFF; CDR3nt: TGTGCCAGCAGCCCCTCTTCGGGGAAAAGCTACACCGGGGAGCTGTTTTTT